The clone carrying this T cell receptor beta chain was counted between two and nine times. Its antigen remains unknown. The genes and germline here are from mouse. Sequencing ends 4 residues short of the CDR3 end; the germline J gene provides the rest. The germline V gene encodes CDR1 NNHNN and CDR2 SYGAGS (reference sequence). Trimming took off 5 bases at V and 0 bases at J, with 13 bases between the two ends. CDR3 length: 15 residues. The sample originates from a study of CD8+ T cells in alopecia areata. Study information: Skin from roughly 6-13-month-old C3H/HeJ graft donors with spontaneous alopecia went to roughly 6-10-week-old female C3H/HeJ mice. Study results and caveats: Clonality in lesional scalp, especially alopecia totalis/universalis, exceeded that of normal scalp. Resident alphabeta T cells of normal skin are also sequenced in scalp samples. Possibly as an HLA-related effect, TCR sharing across patients appeared less clear than in mice.

The authors extracted RNA and reverse transcribed it into cDNA as the sequencing template. The data were produced by immunoSEQ multiplex PCR, yet TCRdb's version contains in-frame clones alone and is incomplete. There are about 300,000 clones in the sample, none observed a single time. Sorting of pooled cutaneous lymph node cells was based on CD4, CD8alpha, NKG2D, NKG2ACE and other markers. This clonotype originated in a C3H/HeJ mouse with alopecia areata. Strain haplotype at MHC: H2-k. The gene calls are TRBV13-2 and TRBJ2-5, with D possibly TRBD1 on 5 matching bases. The sequenced material came from CD4+ T cells sorted from a lymph node. CDR3 in amino acids: CASGLPRENQDTQYF. CDR3 DNA, as far as it was read: TGTGCCAGCGGACTCCCCAGGGAGAACCAAGAC.